Below, 23 T cell receptor beta chains from the same sample are listed, as sequenced in a study of blood T cell repertoires in COVID-19. Measured with immunoSEQ multiplex PCR; TCRdb has only the in-frame clones, and not every one. Of over 250,000 clones detected, around nine tenths appear once; the ten largest clones hold under 3%. Sequenced: PBMCs or T cells enriched from blood (not recorded which). Receptors were obtained from a woman aged 18-30 years who had recovered from COVID-19.

The CDR3 region is CASSRGAETGELFF. The CDR3 DNA is TGTGCCAGCAGTCGGGGGGCCGAAACCGGGGAGCTGTTTTTT. The genes are TRBV5-4 and TRBJ2-2; tentatively, D is TRBD2 (7 bases). CDR3 length: 14 amino acids. Trimming left V 5 bases short and J 5 bases short, with 13 bases between. The germline gives CDR1 SGHNT, CDR2 YYREEE (reference sequence).

V and J are TRBV5-4 and TRBJ1-1; possibly TRBD1 for D (6 bases). Germline V gene sequence: CDR1 SGHNT, CDR2 YYREEE (reference sequence). The V end lost 1 base, the J end lost 4 bases, and 14 bases lay between the germline ends. The CDR3 consists of 15 residues. CDR3 protein: CASSLYPGGGTEAFF. CDR3 sequence (DNA): TGTGCCAGCAGCTTGTATCCGGGGGGCGGCACTGAAGCTTTCTTT.

The J gene is TRBJ1-1, the V gene TRBV2, with D unresolved. V dropped 8 bases and J dropped 0 bases, with 10 bases sitting between them. The CDR3 loop spans 13 amino acids. Germline values: CDR1 SNHLY, CDR2 FYNNEI. The CDR3 protein is CASLLALNTEAFF. In DNA form, the CDR3 reads TGTGCCAGCCTACTCGCCTTGAACACTGAAGCTTTCTTT.

This clone is a singleton in its sample. The chain links TRBV4-1 to TRBJ2-2; D is unclear. The CDR3 extends over 16 amino acids. The V and J ends lost 0 bases and 4 bases respectively, with 12 bases between them. In germline, CDR1 is MGHRA, CDR2 YSYEKL. The CDR3 nucleotides read TGCGCCAGCAGCCAAGATTACGCGGTAGTCACCGGGGAGCTGTTTTTT. Its protein is CASSQDYAVVTGELFF.

The rearrangement joins TRBV12-3 or TRBV12-4 to TRBJ1-5, with D unresolved. The V end lost 5 bases, the J end lost 7 bases, and 12 bases lay between the germline ends. The CDR3 is made up of 13 amino acids. The CDR3 bases are TGTGCCAGCAGTACGGGTAACATGCAGCCCCAGCATTTT. Residues: CASSTGNMQPQHF.

CDR3 nucleotide sequence: TGTGCCTGGACAGGACTGACGGCGAGCTCCTACAATGAGCAGTTCTTC. This sequence encodes CAWTGLTASSYNEQFF. The chain uses TRBV30 and TRBJ2-1, with D possibly being TRBD2 (5 bases). The CDR3 is 16 residues long. From germline, CDR1 is GTSNPN and CDR2 SVGIG (reference sequence). V gave up 4 bases and J gave up 0 bases, with 16 bases separating them.

This clone occurred once. This chain joins TRBV6-5 and TRBJ2-2, with D perhaps TRBD2 (6 bases). V was shortened by 2 bases and J by 5 bases, with 12 bases between the two germline ends. From germline, CDR1 is MNHEY and CDR2 SVGAGI. The CDR3 is 15 residues long. CDR3 sequence: CASSYGGWRTGELFF. CDR3 sequence (DNA): TGTGCCAGCAGTTACGGGGGGTGGCGGACCGGGGAGCTGTTTTTT.

V and J are TRBV29-1 and TRBJ1-1; D might be TRBD1 (5 bases). The V end was cut by 8 bases, the J end by 5 bases, with 18 bases between. Germline V gene sequence: CDR1 SQVTM, CDR2 ANQGSEA. The CDR3 runs to 13 residues. The CDR3 bases are TGCAGCACAACCCGCGGCAGGGCAACTGAAGCTTTCTTT. Translated, it gives CSTTRGRATEAFF.

J is TRBJ2-5 and V is TRBV2, with a weak D call TRBD2 (7 bases). Germline assignment: CDR1 SNHLY and CDR2 FYNNEI. The CDR3 length is 15 residues. V lost 2 bases to trimming and J lost 4 bases, with 14 bases between them. The CDR3 loop reads CASSERGGGRETQYF. Written as DNA, the CDR3 is TGTGCCAGCAGTGAACGTGGGGGGGGCCGAGAGACCCAGTACTTC.

The chain joins TRBV11-2 to TRBJ1-3, with D uncertain. The CDR3 spans 13 residues. The V end lost 0 bases, the J end lost 4 bases, and 4 bases lay between the germline ends. Germline CDR1 is SGHAT and CDR2 is FQNNGV. CDR3 in DNA: TGTGCCAGCAGCTTAGATTCGGGAAACACCATATATTTT. Its translation is CASSLDSGNTIYF. The variable domain in full, completed from reference TRBV11-2 and TRBJ1-3, reads EAGVAQSPRYKIIEKRQSVAFWCNPISGHATLYWYQQILGQGPKLLIQFQNNGVVDDSQLPKDRFSAERLKGVDSTLKIQPAKLEDSAVYLCASSLDSGNTIYFGEGSWLTVV.

The table lists this clone with many counts. The chain uses TRBV19 and TRBJ1-1, with D perhaps matching TRBD1 (6 bases). This CDR3 has 18 residues. The ends were cut back, 0 bases at V and 1 base at J, with 18 bases in the middle. In germline, CDR1 is LNHDA, CDR2 SQIVND (reference sequence). CDR3 amino acids: CASSIDQGTLLPNTEAFF. CDR3 bases: TGTGCCAGTAGTATAGACCAGGGGACACTCCTTCCGAACACTGAAGCTTTCTTT.

The CDR3 region has the DNA TGTGCCAGTAGGGCACTGGGACAGGCAAAAAAACTGTTTTTT. The encoded protein is CASRALGQAKKLFF. V is TRBV19 and J is TRBJ1-4, with TRBD1 identical over 8 bases. J was trimmed by 9 bases and V by 6 bases; bases with no gene match: 9. This CDR3 has 14 amino acids. Germline CDR1 reads LNHDA; CDR2 reads SQIVND (reference sequence). Complete variable domain (other parts from reference TRBV19 and TRBJ1-4): DGGITQSPKYLFRKEGQNVTLSCEQNLNHDAMYWYRQDPGQGLRLIYYSQIVNDFQKGDIAEGYSVSREKKESFPLTVTSAQKNPTAFYLCASRALGQAKKLFFGSGTQLSVL.

The V and J genes are TRBV6-2 or TRBV6-3 and TRBJ1-2; no reliable D call. CDR1 and CDR2 (germline): MNHEY, SVGEGT. This CDR3 is built from 14 residues. The V gene lost 2 bases and the J gene lost 6 bases, with 13 bases spanning the gap. CDR3 in DNA: TGTGCCAGCAGTTACGGAGACTCTAGGCATGGCTACACCTTC. This codes for CASSYGDSRHGYTF.

This chain joins TRBV19 and TRBJ1-6; D not resolved. V was clipped by 3 bases and J by 9 bases, with 15 bases between them. The germline gives CDR1 LNHDA, CDR2 SQIVND (reference sequence). There are 15 residues in the CDR3. CDR3 loop: CASSILASPGSPLHF. CDR3 bases: TGTGCCAGTAGTATTCTGGCTTCGCCTGGTTCACCCCTCCACTTT. The variable domain in full, completed from reference TRBV19 and TRBJ1-6, reads DGGITQSPKYLFRKEGQNVTLSCEQNLNHDAMYWYRQDPGQGLRLIYYSQIVNDFQKGDIAEGYSVSREKKESFPLTVTSAQKNPTAFYLCASSILASPGSPLHFGNGTRLTVT.

The chain combines TRBV7-9 with TRBJ2-3, with 16 bases lining up with TRBD2. From germline, CDR1 is SEHNR and CDR2 FQNEAQ (reference sequence). The ends lost 5 bases at V and 5 bases at J; junction bases unmatched: 7. The CDR3 has 17 amino acids. The chain's CDR3 is CASSPGLAGGLGDTQYF. DNA of the CDR3: TGTGCCAGCAGCCCGGGACTAGCGGGAGGGCTGGGAGATACGCAGTATTTT.

The chain links TRBV5-1 to TRBJ2-7; no firm D call. Germline values: CDR1 SGHRS, CDR2 YFSETQ. This CDR3 comprises 13 residues. The V end was cut by 0 bases, the J end by 0 bases, with 4 bases between. The CDR3 spells CASSLGYSYEQYF. The CDR3 DNA follows: TGCGCCAGCAGCTTGGGCTACTCCTACGAGCAGTACTTC.

The J gene is TRBJ1-2, the V gene TRBV28; 8 positions agree with TRBD1. Germline trimming cut 6 bases from V and 3 bases from J; bases unmatched to any gene: 9. CDR1 is MDHEN, CDR2 SYDVKM, per germline. The CDR3 loop spans 15 amino acids. The CDR3 DNA reads as TGTGCCAGCAGATCCACCGGGACAGGTCACTATGGCTACACCTTC. It yields the protein CASRSTGTGHYGYTF.

This rearrangement joins TRBV7-2 to TRBJ2-7; 9 bases map to TRBD1. Germline V CDR1 and CDR2: SGHTA, FQGNSA. The CDR3 is 16 residues long. The ends lost 5 bases at V and 9 bases at J; junction bases unmatched: 17. The CDR3 protein is CASSPRTGTGTPMQYF. The CDR3 nucleotides are TGTGCCAGCAGCCCCAGAACCGGGACAGGGACGCCGATGCAGTACTTC. Filled out from reference TRBV7-2 and TRBJ2-7, the complete variable domain reads GAGVSQSPSNKVTEKGKDVELRCDPISGHTALYWYRQSLGQGLEFLIYFQGNSAPDKSGLPSDRFSAERTGGSVSTLTIQRTQQEDSAVYLCASSPRTGTGTPMQYFGPGTRLTVT.

The rearrangement links TRBV9 to TRBJ2-7; 7 bases line up with TRBD2. The CDR3 extends over 14 amino acids. The V gene end was trimmed by 1 base and the J gene end by 7 bases; junction bases not matched to a gene: 8. Per the germline V gene, CDR1 is SGDLS and CDR2 is YYNGEE. CDR3 in amino acids: CASSVLSAGDEQYF. CDR3 DNA sequence: TGTGCCAGCAGCGTACTCTCTGCGGGAGATGAGCAGTACTTC.

The J gene is TRBJ2-7, the V gene TRBV25-1; tentative D call: TRBD2 (5 bases). CDR1 is MGHDK and CDR2 is SYGVNS in the germline V gene. The V end lost 3 bases, the J end lost 3 bases, and 18 bases lay between the germline ends. The CDR3 extends over 16 amino acids. The CDR3 region is CASSDLGLPGHYEQYF. The CDR3 nucleotides read TGTGCCAGCAGTGACCTTGGACTCCCCGGGCACTACGAGCAGTACTTC.

This clone was seen once. V usage is TRBV7-2 and J usage is TRBJ2-2, with D possibly matching TRBD1 (5 bases). CDR1 is SGHTA and CDR2 is FQGNSA in the germline V gene. Trimming stripped 0 bases from V and 6 bases from J, with 17 bases between. This CDR3 is built from 17 residues. CDR3 region: CASSLAIPTEKAGELFF. The DNA for the CDR3 is TGTGCCAGCAGCTTAGCTATACCGACAGAAAAAGCCGGGGAGCTGTTTTTT.

J is TRBJ2-7 and V is TRBV11-2; 7 nucleotides align to TRBD1. Germline CDR1 reads SGHAT; CDR2 reads FQNNGV. Trimming cost V 5 bases and J 0 bases; bases outside gene matches: 7. There are 15 residues in the CDR3. CDR3 amino acids: CASSPDRAPSYEQYF. CDR3 coding DNA: TGTGCCAGCAGCCCCGACAGGGCCCCCTCCTACGAGCAGTACTTC.

The chain has TRBV28 and TRBJ1-5, with D tentatively TRBD1 (5 bases). The CDR3 runs 16 residues. CDR1 and CDR2 from the germline V gene are MDHEN and SYDVKM. Trimming took 5 bases from V and 5 from J, leaving 19 bases between them. This CDR3 reads CASSTSPGGWDQPQHF. In DNA, the CDR3 is TGTGCCAGCAGTACGTCTCCCGGGGGGTGGGATCAGCCCCAGCATTTT.